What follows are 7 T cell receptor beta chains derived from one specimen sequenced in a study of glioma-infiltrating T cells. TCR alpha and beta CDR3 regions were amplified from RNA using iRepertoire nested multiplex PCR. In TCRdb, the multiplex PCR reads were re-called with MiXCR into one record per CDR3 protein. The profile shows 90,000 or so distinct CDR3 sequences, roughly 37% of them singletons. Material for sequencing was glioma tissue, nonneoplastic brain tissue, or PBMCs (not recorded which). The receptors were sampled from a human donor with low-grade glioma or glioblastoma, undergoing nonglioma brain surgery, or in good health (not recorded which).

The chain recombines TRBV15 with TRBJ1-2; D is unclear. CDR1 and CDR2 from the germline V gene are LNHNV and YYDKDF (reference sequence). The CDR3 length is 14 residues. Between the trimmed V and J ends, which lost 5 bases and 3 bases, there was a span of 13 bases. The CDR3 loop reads CATSWDRQDYGYTF. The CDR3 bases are TGTGCCACCAGCTGGGATCGTCAGGACTATGGCTACACCTTC.

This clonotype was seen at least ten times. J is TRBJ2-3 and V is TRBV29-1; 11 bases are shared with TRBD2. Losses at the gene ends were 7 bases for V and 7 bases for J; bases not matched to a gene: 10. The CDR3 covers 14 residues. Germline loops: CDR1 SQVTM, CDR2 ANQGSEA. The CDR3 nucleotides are TGCAGCGCGCAAACTAGCGGGAGTCTCAATACGCAGTATTTT. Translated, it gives CSAQTSGSLNTQYF.

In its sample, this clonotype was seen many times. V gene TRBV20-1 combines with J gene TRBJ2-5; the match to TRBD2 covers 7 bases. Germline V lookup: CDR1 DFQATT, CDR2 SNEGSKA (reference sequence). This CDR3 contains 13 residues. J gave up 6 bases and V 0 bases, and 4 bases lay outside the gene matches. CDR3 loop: CSARELARKTQYF. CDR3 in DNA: TGCAGTGCTAGAGAACTAGCGAGAAAGACCCAGTACTTC.

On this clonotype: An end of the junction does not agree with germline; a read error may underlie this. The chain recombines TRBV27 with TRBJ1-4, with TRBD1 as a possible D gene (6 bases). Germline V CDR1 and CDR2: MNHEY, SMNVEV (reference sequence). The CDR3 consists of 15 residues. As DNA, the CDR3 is TGTGCCAGCAGCCCAGACAGGCCGGCTAATGAAGAACTGTTTTTT. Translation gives CASSPDRPANEELFF.

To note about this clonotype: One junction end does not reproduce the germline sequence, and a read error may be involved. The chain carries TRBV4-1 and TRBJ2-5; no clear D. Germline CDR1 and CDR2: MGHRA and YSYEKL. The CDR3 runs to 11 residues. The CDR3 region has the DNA TGCGCCAGCATATGGCAAGAGGCCCAGTACTTC. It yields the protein CASIWQEAQYF.

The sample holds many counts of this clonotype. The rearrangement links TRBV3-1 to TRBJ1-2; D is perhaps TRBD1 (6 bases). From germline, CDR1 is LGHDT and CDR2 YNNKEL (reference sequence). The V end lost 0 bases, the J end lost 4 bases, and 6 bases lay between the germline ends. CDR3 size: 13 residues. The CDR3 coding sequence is TGTGCCAGCAGCCAAGACAGGGGCTATGGCTACACCTTC. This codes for CASSQDRGYGYTF.

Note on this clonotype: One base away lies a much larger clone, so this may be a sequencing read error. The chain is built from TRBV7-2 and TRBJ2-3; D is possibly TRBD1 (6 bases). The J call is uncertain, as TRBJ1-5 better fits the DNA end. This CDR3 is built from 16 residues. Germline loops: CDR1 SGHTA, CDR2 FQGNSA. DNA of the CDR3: TGTGCCAGCAGCCTAAGGACTAGCGGGGGCACAGATACGCAGCATTTT. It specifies CASSLRTSGGTDTQHF.